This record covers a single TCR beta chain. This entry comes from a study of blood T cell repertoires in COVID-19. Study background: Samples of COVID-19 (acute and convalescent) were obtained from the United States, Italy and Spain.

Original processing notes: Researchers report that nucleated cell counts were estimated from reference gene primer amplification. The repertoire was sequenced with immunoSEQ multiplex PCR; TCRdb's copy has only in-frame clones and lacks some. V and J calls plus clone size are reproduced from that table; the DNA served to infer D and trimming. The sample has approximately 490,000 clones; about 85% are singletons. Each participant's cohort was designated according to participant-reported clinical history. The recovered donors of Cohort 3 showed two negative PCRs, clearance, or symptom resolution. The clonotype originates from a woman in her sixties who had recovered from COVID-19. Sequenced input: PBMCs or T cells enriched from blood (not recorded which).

CDR3 region: CASSLTTRQNSNQPQHF. Written as DNA, the CDR3 is TGTGCCAGCAGCTTAACTACTCGACAGAATAGCAATCAGCCCCAGCATTTT. The J gene is TRBJ1-5, the V gene TRBV7-8, with D possibly TRBD1 on 5 matching bases. V was cut by 2 bases and J by 0 bases, with 14 bases left in between. From germline, CDR1 is SGHVS and CDR2 FQNEAQ. The CDR3 length is 17 residues.